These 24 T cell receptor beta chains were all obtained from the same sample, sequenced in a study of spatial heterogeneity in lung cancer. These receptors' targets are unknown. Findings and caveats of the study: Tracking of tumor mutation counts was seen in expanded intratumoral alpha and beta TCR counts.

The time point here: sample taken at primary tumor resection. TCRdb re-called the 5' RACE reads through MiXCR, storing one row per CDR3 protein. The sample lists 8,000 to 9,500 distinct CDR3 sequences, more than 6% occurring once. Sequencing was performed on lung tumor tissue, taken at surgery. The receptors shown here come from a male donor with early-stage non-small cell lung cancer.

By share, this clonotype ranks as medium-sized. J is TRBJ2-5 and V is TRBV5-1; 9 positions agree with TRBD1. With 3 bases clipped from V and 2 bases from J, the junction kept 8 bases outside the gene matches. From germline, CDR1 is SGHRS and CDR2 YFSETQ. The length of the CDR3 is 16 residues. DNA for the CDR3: TGCGCCAGCAGCTCTTTCGGGACAGGGCTACAAGAGACCCAGTACTTC. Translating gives CASSSFGTGLQETQYF.

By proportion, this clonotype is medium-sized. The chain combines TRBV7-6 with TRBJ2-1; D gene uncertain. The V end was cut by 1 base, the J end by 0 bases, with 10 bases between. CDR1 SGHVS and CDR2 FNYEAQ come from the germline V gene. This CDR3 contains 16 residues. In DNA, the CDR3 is TGTGCCAGCAGCTTAGGGGCGGCCCGCTCCTACAATGAGCAGTTCTTC. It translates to CASSLGAARSYNEQFF.

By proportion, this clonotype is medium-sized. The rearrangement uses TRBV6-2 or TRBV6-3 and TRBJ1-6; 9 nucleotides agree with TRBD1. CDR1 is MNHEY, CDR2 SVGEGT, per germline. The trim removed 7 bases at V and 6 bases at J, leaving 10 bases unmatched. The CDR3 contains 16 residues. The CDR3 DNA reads TGTGCCAGCAACAAACAGGGGGCCGGCTTTAATTCACCCCTCCACTTT. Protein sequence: CASNKQGAGFNSPLHF.

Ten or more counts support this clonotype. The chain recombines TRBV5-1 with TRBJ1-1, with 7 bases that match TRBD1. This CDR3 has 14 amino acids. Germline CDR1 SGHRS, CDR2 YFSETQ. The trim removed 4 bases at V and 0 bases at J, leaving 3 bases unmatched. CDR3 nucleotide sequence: TGCGCCAGCAGCCCACAGGGGATGAACACTGAAGCTTTCTTT. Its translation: CASSPQGMNTEAFF.

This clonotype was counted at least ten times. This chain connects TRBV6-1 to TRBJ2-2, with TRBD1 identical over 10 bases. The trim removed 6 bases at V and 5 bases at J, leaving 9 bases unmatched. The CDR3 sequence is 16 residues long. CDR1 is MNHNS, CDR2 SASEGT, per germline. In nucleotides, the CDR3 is TGTGCCAGCAGCCCCAGGACAGGGGGATATACCGGGGAGCTGTTTTTT. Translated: CASSPRTGGYTGELFF.

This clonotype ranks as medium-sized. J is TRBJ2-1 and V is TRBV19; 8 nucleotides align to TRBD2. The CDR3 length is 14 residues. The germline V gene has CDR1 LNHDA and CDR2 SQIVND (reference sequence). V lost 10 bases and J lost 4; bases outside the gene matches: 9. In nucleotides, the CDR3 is TGTGCCACTGACGCGGGGGGCGGTTACAATGAGCAGTTCTTC. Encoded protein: CATDAGGGYNEQFF. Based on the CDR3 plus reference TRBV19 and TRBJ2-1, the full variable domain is DGGITQSPKYLFRKEGQNVTLSCEQNLNHDAMYWYRQDPGQGLRLIYYSQIVNDFQKGDIAEGYSVSREKKESFPLTVTSAQKNPTAFYLCATDAGGGYNEQFFGPGTRLTVL.

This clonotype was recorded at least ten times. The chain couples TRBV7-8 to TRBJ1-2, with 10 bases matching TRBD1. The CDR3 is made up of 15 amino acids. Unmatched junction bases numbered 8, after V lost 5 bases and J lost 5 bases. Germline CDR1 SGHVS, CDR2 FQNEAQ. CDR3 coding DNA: TGTGCCAGCAGCACCCGACAGGGGGCTTATTATGGCTACACCTTC. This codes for CASSTRQGAYYGYTF.

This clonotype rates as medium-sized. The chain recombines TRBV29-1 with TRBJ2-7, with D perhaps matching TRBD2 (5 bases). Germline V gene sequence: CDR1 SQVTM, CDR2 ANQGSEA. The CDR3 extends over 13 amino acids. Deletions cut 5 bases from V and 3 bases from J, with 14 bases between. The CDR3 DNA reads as TGCAGCGTTACGGACTTCTGGGGCTACGAGCAGTACTTC. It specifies CSVTDFWGYEQYF.

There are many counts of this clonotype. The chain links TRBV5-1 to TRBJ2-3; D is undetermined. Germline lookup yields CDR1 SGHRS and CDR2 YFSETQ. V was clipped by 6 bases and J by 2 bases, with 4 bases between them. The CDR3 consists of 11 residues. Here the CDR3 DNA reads TGCGCCAGCACCAACACAGATACGCAGTATTTT. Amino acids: CASTNTDTQYF.

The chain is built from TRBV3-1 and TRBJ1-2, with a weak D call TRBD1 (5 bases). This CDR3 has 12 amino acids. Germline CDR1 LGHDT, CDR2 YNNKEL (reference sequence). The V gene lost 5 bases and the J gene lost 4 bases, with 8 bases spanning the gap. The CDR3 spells CASSGDGYGYTF. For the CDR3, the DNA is TGTGCCAGCAGCGGGGACGGCTATGGCTACACCTTC.

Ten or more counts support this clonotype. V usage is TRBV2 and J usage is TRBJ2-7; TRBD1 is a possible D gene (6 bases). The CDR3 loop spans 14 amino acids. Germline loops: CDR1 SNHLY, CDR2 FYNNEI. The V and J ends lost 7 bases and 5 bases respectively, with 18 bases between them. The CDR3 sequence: CASKMGAQIHEQYF. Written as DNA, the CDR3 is TGTGCCAGCAAAATGGGGGCGCAGATCCACGAGCAGTACTTC.

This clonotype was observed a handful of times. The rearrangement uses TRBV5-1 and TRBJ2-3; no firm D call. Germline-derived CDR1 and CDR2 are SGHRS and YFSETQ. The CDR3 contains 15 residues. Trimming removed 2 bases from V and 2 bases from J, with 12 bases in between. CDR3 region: CASSLGAPNTDTQYF. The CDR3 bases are TGCGCCAGCAGCTTAGGAGCACCCAACACAGATACGCAGTATTTT. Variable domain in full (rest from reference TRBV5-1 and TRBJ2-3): KAGVTQTPRYLIKTRGQQVTLSCSPISGHRSVSWYQQTPGQGLQFLFEYFSETQRNKGNFPGRFSGRQFSNSRSEMNVSTLELGDSALYLCASSLGAPNTDTQYFGPGTRLTVL.

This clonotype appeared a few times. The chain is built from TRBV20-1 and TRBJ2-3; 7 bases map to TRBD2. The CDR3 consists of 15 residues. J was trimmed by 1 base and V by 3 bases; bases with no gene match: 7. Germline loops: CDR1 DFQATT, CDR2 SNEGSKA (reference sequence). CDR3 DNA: TGCAGTGCTAGCGGGAGGCCCCCTCGCACAGATACGCAGTATTTT. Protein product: CSASGRPPRTDTQYF.

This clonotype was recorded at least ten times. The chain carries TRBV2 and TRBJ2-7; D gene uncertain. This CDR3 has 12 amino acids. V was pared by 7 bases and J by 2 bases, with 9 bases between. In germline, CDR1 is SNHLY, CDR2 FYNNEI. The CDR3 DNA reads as TGTGCCAGCATCACCGGAACCTACGAGCAGTACTTC. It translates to CASITGTYEQYF.

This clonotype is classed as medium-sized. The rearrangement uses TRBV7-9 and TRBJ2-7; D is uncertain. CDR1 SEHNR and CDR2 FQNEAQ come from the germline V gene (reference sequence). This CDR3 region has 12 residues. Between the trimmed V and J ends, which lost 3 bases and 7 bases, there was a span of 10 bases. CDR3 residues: CASSFPGEEQYF. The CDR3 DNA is TGTGCCAGCAGCTTCCCTGGTGAAGAGCAGTACTTC. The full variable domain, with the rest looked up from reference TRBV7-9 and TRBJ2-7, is DTGVSQNPRHKITKRGQNVTFRCDPISEHNRLYWYRQTLGQGPEFLTYFQNEAQLEKSRLLSDRFSAERPKGSFSTLEIQRTEQGDSAMYLCASSFPGEEQYFGPGTRLTVT.

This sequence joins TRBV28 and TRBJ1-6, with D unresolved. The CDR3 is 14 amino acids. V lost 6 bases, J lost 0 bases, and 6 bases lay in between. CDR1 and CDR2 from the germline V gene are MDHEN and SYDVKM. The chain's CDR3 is CASSSRSYNSPLHF. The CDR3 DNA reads TGTGCCAGCAGCTCACGCTCCTATAATTCACCCCTCCACTTT.

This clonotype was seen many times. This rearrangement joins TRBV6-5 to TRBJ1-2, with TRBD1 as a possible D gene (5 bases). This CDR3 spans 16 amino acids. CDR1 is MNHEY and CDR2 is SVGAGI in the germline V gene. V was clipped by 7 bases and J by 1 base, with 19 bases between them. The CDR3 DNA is TGTGCCAGCACCGCCGCGGGGCGAGGGTATAACTATGGCTACACCTTC. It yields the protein CASTAAGRGYNYGYTF.

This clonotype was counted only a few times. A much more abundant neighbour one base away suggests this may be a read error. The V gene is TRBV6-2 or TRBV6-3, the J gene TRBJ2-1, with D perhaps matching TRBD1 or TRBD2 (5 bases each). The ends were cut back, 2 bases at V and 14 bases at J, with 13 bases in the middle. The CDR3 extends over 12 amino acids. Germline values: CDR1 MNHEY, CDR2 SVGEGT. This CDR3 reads CASSYRDGQKFF. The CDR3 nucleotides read TGTGCCAGCAGTTACAGGGACGGACAAAAGTTCTTC.

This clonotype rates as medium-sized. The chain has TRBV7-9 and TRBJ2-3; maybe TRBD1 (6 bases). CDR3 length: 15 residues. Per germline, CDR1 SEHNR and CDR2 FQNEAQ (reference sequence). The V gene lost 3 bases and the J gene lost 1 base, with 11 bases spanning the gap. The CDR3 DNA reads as TGTGCCAGCAGCTTCGGGTCAGGGGGCACAGATACGCAGTATTTT. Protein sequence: CASSFGSGGTDTQYF. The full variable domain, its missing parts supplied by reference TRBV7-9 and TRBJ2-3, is DTGVSQNPRHKITKRGQNVTFRCDPISEHNRLYWYRQTLGQGPEFLTYFQNEAQLEKSRLLSDRFSAERPKGSFSTLEIQRTEQGDSAMYLCASSFGSGGTDTQYFGPGTRLTVL.

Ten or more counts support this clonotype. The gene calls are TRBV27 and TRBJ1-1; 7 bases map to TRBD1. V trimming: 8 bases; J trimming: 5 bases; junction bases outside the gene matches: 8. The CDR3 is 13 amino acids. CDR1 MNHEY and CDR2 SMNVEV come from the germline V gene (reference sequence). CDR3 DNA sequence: TGTGCCAGCGGCAACAGGGGAAGAACTGAAGCTTTCTTT. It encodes CASGNRGRTEAFF.

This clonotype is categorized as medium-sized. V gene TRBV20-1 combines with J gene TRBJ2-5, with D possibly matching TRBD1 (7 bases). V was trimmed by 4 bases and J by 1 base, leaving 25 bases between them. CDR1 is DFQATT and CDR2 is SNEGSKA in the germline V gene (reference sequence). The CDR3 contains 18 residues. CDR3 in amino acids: CSAIKIGNAGTAQETQYF. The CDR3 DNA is TGCAGTGCTATTAAAATCGGGAACGCGGGGACAGCCCAAGAGACCCAGTACTTC.

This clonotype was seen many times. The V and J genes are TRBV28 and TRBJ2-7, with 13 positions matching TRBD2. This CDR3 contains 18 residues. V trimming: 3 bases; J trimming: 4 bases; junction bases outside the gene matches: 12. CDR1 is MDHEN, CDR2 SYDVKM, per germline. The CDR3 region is CASSFYRALGLAGYEQYF. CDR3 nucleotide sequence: TGTGCCAGCAGTTTCTACAGGGCGCTGGGACTAGCGGGATACGAGCAGTACTTC. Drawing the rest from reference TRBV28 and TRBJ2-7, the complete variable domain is DVKVTQSSRYLVKRTGEKVFLECVQDMDHENMFWYRQDPGLGLRLIYFSYDVKMKEKGDIPEGYSVSREKKERFSLILESASTNQTSMYLCASSFYRALGLAGYEQYFGPGTRLTVT.

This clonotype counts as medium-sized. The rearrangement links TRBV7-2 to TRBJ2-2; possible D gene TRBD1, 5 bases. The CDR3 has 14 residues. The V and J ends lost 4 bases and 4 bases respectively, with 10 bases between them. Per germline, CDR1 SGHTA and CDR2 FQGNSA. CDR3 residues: CASSSQVLTGELFF. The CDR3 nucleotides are TGTGCCAGCAGCTCACAGGTTCTCACCGGGGAGCTGTTTTTT.

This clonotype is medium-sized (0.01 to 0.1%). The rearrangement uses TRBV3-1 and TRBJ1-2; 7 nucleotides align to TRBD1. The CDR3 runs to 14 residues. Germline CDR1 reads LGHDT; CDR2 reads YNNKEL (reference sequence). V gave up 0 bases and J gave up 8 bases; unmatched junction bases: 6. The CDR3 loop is CASSQDAMTGGYTF. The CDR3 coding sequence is TGTGCCAGCAGCCAAGACGCGATGACAGGGGGCTACACCTTC.